These 26 T cell receptor beta chains were all obtained from the same sample, sequenced in a study of lymphopenia after photon versus proton radiotherapy. Some clones are missing from TCRdb's copy, which holds only in-frame ones; the method was immunoSEQ multiplex PCR. Altogether 25,000 to 35,000 clones are present, nearly 90% being singletons, with the ten largest covering more than 6.5%. This specimen consisted of peripheral blood, obtained from a patient treated with proton-based radiotherapy. These receptors were taken from an older woman with pancreatic cancer. Some clones in this sample may be carry-over from other donors' samples.

In the case of this clone: A read error may produce the germline difference seen at one junction end. The chain has TRBV7-7 and TRBJ2-5; D perhaps matches TRBD1 (5 bases). The length of the CDR3 is 13 residues. Germline V lookup: CDR1 SSHAT, CDR2 FNYEAQ (reference sequence). In DNA, the CDR3 is TGTGCTAGCAGCCTCGACAGATTCGAGTCACAGTACTTC. Its translation: CASSLDRFESQYF. Filled out from reference TRBV7-7 and TRBJ2-5, the complete variable domain reads GAGVSQSPRYKVTKRGQDVTLRCDPISSHATLYWYQQALGQGPEFLTYFNYEAQPDKSGLPSDRFSAERPEGSISTLTIQRTEQRDSAMYRCASSLDRFESQYFGPGTRLLVL.

The chain couples TRBV27 to TRBJ2-2; TRBD1 agrees at 10 bases. V trimming: 5 bases; J trimming: 7 bases; junction bases outside the gene matches: 10. Per the germline V gene, CDR1 is MNHEY and CDR2 is SMNVEV (reference sequence). The CDR3 loop spans 16 amino acids. CDR3 in amino acids: CASSPRQGARVGELFF. Written as DNA, the CDR3 is TGTGCCAGCAGTCCTAGACAGGGGGCAAGGGTCGGGGAGCTGTTTTTT.

The chain recombines TRBV6-1 with TRBJ1-3, with D possibly being TRBD1 (5 bases). CDR1 MNHNS and CDR2 SASEGT come from the germline V gene. The V gene lost 3 bases and the J gene lost 1 base, with 7 bases spanning the gap. The CDR3 covers 14 residues. The CDR3 DNA reads as TGTGCCAGCAGTGACAGGGCTTCTGGAAACACCATATATTTT. The encoded protein is CASSDRASGNTIYF.

The CDR3 DNA reads as TGTGCCAGCAGCCAAGAGGGGACTAGCGGAATCTACGAGCAGTACTTC. It is translated as CASSQEGTSGIYEQYF. V usage is TRBV4-2 and J usage is TRBJ2-5; 11 bases map to TRBD2. The DNA end lines up better with TRBJ2-7; the J call may be wrong. There are 16 residues in the CDR3. CDR1 is LGHNA, CDR2 YNFKEQ, per germline.

The rearrangement links TRBV23-1 to TRBJ1-6; D perhaps matches TRBD1 (6 bases). TRBV23-1 qualifies as an ORF whose function is uncertain. V was cut by 1 base and J by 10 bases, with 20 bases left in between. The CDR3 contains 17 residues. The CDR3 reads CASSQFDQQGIWSPLHF. The CDR3 region has the DNA TGCGCCAGCAGTCAATTCGATCAGCAGGGGATATGGTCACCCCTCCACTTT.

The chain links TRBV28 to TRBJ1-2, with 10 positions matching TRBD1. V was clipped by 5 bases and J by 4 bases; unmatched bases: 7. The germline CDR1 and CDR2 sequences are MDHEN and SYDVKM. The CDR3 extends over 15 amino acids. CDR3 sequence reads: CASSLRTGGIYGYTF. The DNA for the CDR3 is TGTGCCAGCAGTCTACGGACAGGGGGTATCTATGGCTACACCTTC.

V is TRBV2 and J is TRBJ2-5, with 7 nucleotides matching TRBD1. The ends lost 6 bases at V and 5 bases at J; junction bases unmatched: 6. The CDR3 is made up of 13 amino acids. Germline loops: CDR1 SNHLY, CDR2 FYNNEI. The CDR3 nucleotides are TGTGCCAGCAGCGATTCCAGGGGGGAGACCCAGTACTTC. This codes for CASSDSRGETQYF.

This CDR3 reads CAISESPGTGLGNQPQHF. CDR3 coding DNA: TGTGCCATCAGTGAGTCGCCGGGGACAGGCTTAGGCAATCAGCCCCAGCATTTT. The rearrangement uses TRBV10-3 and TRBJ1-5; 8 bases align to TRBD1. The CDR3 contains 18 residues. Germline V CDR1 and CDR2: ENHRY, SYGVKD. V lost 0 bases, J lost 2 bases, and 9 bases stayed unmatched.

The chain couples TRBV18 to TRBJ2-6, with 8 bases lining up with TRBD1. The trim removed 3 bases at V and 0 bases at J, leaving 7 bases unmatched. The length of the CDR3 is 18 residues. Germline assignment: CDR1 KGHSH and CDR2 LQKENI. CDR3 loop: CASSPGQDYFSGANVLTF. The CDR3 DNA reads TGTGCCAGCTCACCGGGACAGGATTATTTCTCTGGGGCCAACGTCCTGACTTTC.

The chain recombines TRBV5-6 with TRBJ2-3; D not certain. CDR1 is SGHDT, CDR2 YYEEEE, per germline. CDR3 size: 15 residues. Trimming took 1 base from V and 2 from J, leaving 11 bases between them. CDR3 DNA sequence: TGTGCCAGCAGCTTGCGGTCGCGGTACACAGATACGCAGTATTTT. Residues: CASSLRSRYTDTQYF.

This chain links TRBV5-5 with TRBJ2-5; D uncertain. There are 13 residues in the CDR3. Germline lookup yields CDR1 SGHKS and CDR2 YYEKEE (reference sequence). With 1 base removed from V and 5 bases from J, the gap between germline ends came to 9 bases. CDR3 sequence (DNA): TGTGCCAGCAGCTTGTATTTTTTGGAGACCCAGTACTTC. Encoded protein: CASSLYFLETQYF.

The V gene is TRBV2, the J gene TRBJ1-1; possibly TRBD1 for D (5 bases). Between the trimmed V and J ends, which lost 2 bases and 6 bases, there was a span of 13 bases. This CDR3 is built from 14 residues. Germline V gene sequence: CDR1 SNHLY, CDR2 FYNNEI. The CDR3 sequence: CASSERTYESEAFF. As DNA, the CDR3 is TGTGCCAGCAGTGAACGGACATACGAATCTGAAGCTTTCTTT.

The chain couples TRBV19 to TRBJ2-2; 8 bases line up with TRBD2. V trimming: 7 bases; J trimming: 3 bases; junction bases outside the gene matches: 10. This CDR3 has 16 residues. Germline assignment: CDR1 LNHDA and CDR2 SQIVND (reference sequence). The CDR3 reads CASNSKASGHTGELFF. CDR3 coding DNA: TGTGCCAGTAATTCGAAGGCTAGCGGGCACACCGGGGAGCTGTTTTTT.

The chain employs TRBV19 and TRBJ1-2; 9 bases agree with TRBD1. In germline, CDR1 is LNHDA, CDR2 SQIVND (reference sequence). Trimming removed 6 bases from V and 6 bases from J; junction bases left unmatched: 5. The CDR3 is 13 amino acids. The CDR3 loop reads CASRIGQGNGYTF. The CDR3 DNA reads as TGTGCCAGTAGAATTGGACAGGGGAATGGCTACACCTTC.

V and J are TRBV6-5 and TRBJ2-1, with a weak D call TRBD2 (5 bases). Germline CDR1 and CDR2: MNHEY and SVGAGI. V was cut by 4 bases and J by 10 bases, with 8 bases left in between. The CDR3 consists of 11 residues. The CDR3 DNA sequence: TGTGCCAGCAGTTTGACTAACGAGCAGTTCTTC. Protein product: CASSLTNEQFF.

The rearrangement links TRBV7-2 to TRBJ2-1; 8 bases align to TRBD2. Germline V CDR1 and CDR2: SGHTA, FQGNSA. This CDR3 spans 16 amino acids. Trimming took 2 bases from V and 0 from J; bases not matched to a gene: 3. CDR3 amino acids: CASSLLSGGSYNEQFF. The CDR3 nucleotides read TGTGCCAGCAGCTTACTAAGCGGGGGCTCCTACAATGAGCAGTTCTTC.

This chain links TRBV2 with TRBJ1-2; no clear D. CDR1 is SNHLY and CDR2 is FYNNEI in the germline V gene. This CDR3 spans 16 amino acids. The ends were cut back, 3 bases at V and 5 bases at J, with 19 bases in the middle. CDR3 DNA sequence: TGTGCCAGCAGTGACCCGCCCCCCGGCCCCCTTTATGGCTACACCTTC. It yields the protein CASSDPPPGPLYGYTF.

The J gene is TRBJ1-3, the V gene TRBV30; no clear D gene. V was trimmed by 0 bases and J by 1 base, leaving 7 bases between them. Germline CDR1 is GTSNPN and CDR2 is SVGIG (reference sequence). This CDR3 spans 14 amino acids. In nucleotides, the CDR3 is TGTGCCTGGAGTGTTCGGGGTTCTGGAAACACCATATATTTT. This encodes CAWSVRGSGNTIYF.

The chain combines TRBV4-2 with TRBJ2-1; TRBD2 matches at 10 bases. This CDR3 has 14 residues. Germline lookup yields CDR1 LGHNA and CDR2 YNFKEQ. V was clipped by 4 bases and J by 6 bases; unmatched bases: 3. CDR3 amino acids: CASSRGTSANEQFF. CDR3 bases: TGTGCCAGCAGCCGAGGGACTAGCGCCAATGAGCAGTTCTTC.

The V call is TRBV4-2, the J call TRBJ2-1; 14 nucleotides align to TRBD2. Germline loops: CDR1 LGHNA, CDR2 YNFKEQ. The V segment lost 3 bases and the J segment 7 bases; nucleotides outside the gene matches: 5. The CDR3 length is 16 residues. CDR3 in amino acids: CASSQKGLAGENEQFF. In DNA, the CDR3 is TGTGCCAGCAGCCAGAAGGGACTAGCGGGAGAGAATGAGCAGTTCTTC.

This chain joins TRBV5-1 and TRBJ2-7; 14 bases fit TRBD2. V lost 4 bases to trimming and J lost 6 bases; unmatched junction nucleotides: 6. CDR1 is SGHRS, CDR2 YFSETQ, per germline. The CDR3 has 15 amino acids. CDR3 sequence: CASSRGLAGVGEQYF. CDR3 nucleotides: TGCGCCAGCAGCAGGGGACTAGCGGGAGTGGGCGAGCAGTACTTC.

This clone was observed once. The V gene is TRBV6-5, the J gene TRBJ2-4; D might be TRBD1 (6 bases). V was clipped by 7 bases and J by 1 base, with 11 bases between them. Germline V gene sequence: CDR1 MNHEY, CDR2 SVGAGI. The length of the CDR3 is 14 residues. In DNA form, the CDR3 reads TGTGCCAGCACAGGGGTCGGGGCCAAAAACATTCAGTACTTC. Translating it yields CASTGVGAKNIQYF.

The chain combines TRBV5-6 with TRBJ1-2; 10 bases map to TRBD1. This CDR3 spans 14 amino acids. Germline trimming cut 0 bases from V and 7 bases from J; bases unmatched to any gene: 3. Germline CDR1 is SGHDT and CDR2 is YYEEEE. CDR3 sequence reads: CASSLVRTGGGYTF. CDR3 sequence (DNA): TGTGCCAGCAGCTTGGTCAGGACAGGGGGTGGCTACACCTTC.

The rearrangement uses TRBV27 and TRBJ2-6; D is perhaps TRBD2 (5 bases). V was cut by 4 bases and J by 3 bases, with 10 bases left in between. The CDR3 is 15 residues long. CDR1 and CDR2 from the germline V gene are MNHEY and SMNVEV (reference sequence). The CDR3 protein is CASSSLSVGANVLTF. CDR3 DNA sequence: TGTGCCAGCAGTTCCCTTAGCGTTGGGGCCAACGTCCTGACTTTC.

This chain uses TRBV28 with TRBJ2-7; tentatively, D is TRBD1 (5 bases). The CDR3 extends over 14 amino acids. CDR1 is MDHEN and CDR2 is SYDVKM in the germline V gene. V lost 3 bases, J lost 1 base, and 10 bases lay in between. CDR3 bases: TGTGCCAGCAGTTTCAAAGGGGCTTCCTACGAGCAGTACTTC. This translates into CASSFKGASYEQYF. The variable domain in full, with the rest retrieved from reference TRBV28 and TRBJ2-7, is DVKVTQSSRYLVKRTGEKVFLECVQDMDHENMFWYRQDPGLGLRLIYFSYDVKMKEKGDIPEGYSVSREKKERFSLILESASTNQTSMYLCASSFKGASYEQYFGPGTRLTVT.

This clone was seen a single time. The CDR3 reads CASSFGGLRVLDTQYF. CDR3 in DNA: TGTGCCAGCAGCTTCGGCGGACTTCGAGTGTTGGATACGCAGTATTTT. The J gene is TRBJ2-3, the V gene TRBV7-9; D is possibly TRBD2 (5 bases). The CDR3 runs to 16 residues. V shed 3 bases and J shed 6 bases, with 19 bases lying between them. CDR1 is SEHNR, CDR2 FQNEAQ, per germline (reference sequence).